What follows describes a single TCR beta chain. Antigen: not known. The entry originates in a study of cytomegalovirus exposure and HLA in healthy donors. Study-wide findings and caveats: No immune exposure information besides CMV serostatus was available. When analyzed later, a missense DCLRE1C variant was found to be linked to TCR beta V- and J-gene trimming.

The J segment lost 10 bases and the V segment lost 5 bases, leaving 10 bases of the junction unmatched. This CDR3 has 15 amino acids. Looked up from germline, CDR1 is SGHTA and CDR2 is FQGTGA. The primer mix had 60 Vbeta and 13 Jbeta primers. Sequenced by immunoSEQ multiplex PCR; TCRdb stores in-frame clones only, minus some. This table has 150,000 to 200,000 clones, approximately 85% appearing once. Specimen: PBMCs. V gene TRBV7-3 combines with J gene TRBJ1-6; 8 bases fit TRBD1. This clonotype was sampled from a man in his thirties or forties in good health and CMV-seropositive. The chain's CDR3 is CASSPDRGRGSPLHF. DNA for the CDR3: TGTGCCAGCAGCCCCGACAGGGGACGAGGGTCACCCCTCCACTTT.